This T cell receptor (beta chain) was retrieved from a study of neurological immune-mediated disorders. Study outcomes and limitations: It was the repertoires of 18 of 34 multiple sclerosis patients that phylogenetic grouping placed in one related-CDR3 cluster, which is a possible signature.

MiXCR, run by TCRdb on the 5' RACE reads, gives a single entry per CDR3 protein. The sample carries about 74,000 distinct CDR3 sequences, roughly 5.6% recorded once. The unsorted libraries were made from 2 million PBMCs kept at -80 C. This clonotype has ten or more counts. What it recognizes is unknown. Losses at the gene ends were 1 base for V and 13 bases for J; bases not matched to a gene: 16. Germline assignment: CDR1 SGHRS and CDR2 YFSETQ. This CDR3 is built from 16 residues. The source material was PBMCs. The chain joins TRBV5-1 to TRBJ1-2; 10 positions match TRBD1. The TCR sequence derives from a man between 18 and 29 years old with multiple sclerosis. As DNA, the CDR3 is TGCGCCAGCAGCTTGCTGGCATCGGGGACAGGGGACGAGGCCACCTTC. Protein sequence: CASSLLASGTGDEATF.